This T cell receptor beta chain was captured in a study of control samples from healthy donors and cancer patients. Using immunoSEQ multiplex PCR, the repertoire was profiled, and TCRdb retains in-frame clones only, with some absent. Seen here are tens of thousands of clones, over 85% observed once, and the top ten hold 5.5%. The CDR3 totals 18 residues. The V gene's germline CDR1 is SGHRS and CDR2 YFSETQ. Trimming pared 5 bases from V and 5 bases from J, leaving 28 bases between. Material: blood. This rearrangement joins TRBV5-1 to TRBJ2-5, with a weak D call TRBD2 (6 bases). This receptor was identified in a man in his forties or fifties in good health. The CDR3 reads CASRRGYRGFRTRETQYF. The CDR3 DNA follows: TGCGCCAGCAGGCGGGGATATAGAGGATTCCGCACGCGGGAGACCCAGTACTTC.